Listed below are T cell receptor beta chains from one sample, sequenced in a study of blood T cells in healthy people across ages. Each CDR3 protein is one row after TCRdb ran MiXCR on the 5' RACE reads. The sample lists some 1,800,000 distinct CDR3 sequences; about 39% were seen once. Sequenced: blood. The origin of the receptors is a human donor in good health. Both conserved end residues are part of each CDR3. The D gene is left open where the match is weak. Size tells how often a clone was seen (once, few, many) or the class of an expanded clone, and some rows leave it out.

abundance: -
v_gene: TRBV4-1
d_gene: -
j_gene: TRBJ2-5
CDR3nt: TGCGCCAGCAGCCAAGATCCCACAGGGGAGACCCAGTACTTC
CDR3aa: CASSQDPTGETQYF

abundance: many
v_gene: TRBV5-1
d_gene: -
j_gene: TRBJ2-7
CDR3nt: TGCGCCAGCAGCCTGGGGACAAACTCCTACGAGCAGTACTTC
CDR3aa: CASSLGTNSYEQYF

abundance: -
v_gene: TRBV6-6
d_gene: TRBD1
j_gene: TRBJ1-2
CDR3nt: TGTGCCAGCAGTTCACCCGGGACAGTTAATAACTATGGCTACACCTTC
CDR3aa: CASSSPGTVNNYGYTF

abundance: -
v_gene: TRBV30
d_gene: -
j_gene: TRBJ2-7
CDR3nt: TGTGCCTTAGATACAGCAGGGAAAGGTTACGAGCAGTACTTC
CDR3aa: CALDTAGKGYEQYF

abundance: -
v_gene: TRBV18
d_gene: -
j_gene: TRBJ1-2
CDR3nt: TGTGCCAGCTCACCGAACAGGGAGGAGGGCTACACCTTC
CDR3aa: CASSPNREEGYTF

abundance: -
v_gene: TRBV4-2
d_gene: -
j_gene: TRBJ1-1
CDR3nt: TGTGCCAGCAGCTGGAGTGTCACGGGGCTTGGGGAGAACACTGAAGCTTTCTTT
CDR3aa: CASSWSVTGLGENTEAFF

abundance: few
v_gene: TRBV7-2
d_gene: TRBD2
j_gene: TRBJ2-1
CDR3nt: TGTGCCAGCAGCTTAGTAGCGGGGGGGAAAACCTACAATGAGCAGTTCTTC
CDR3aa: CASSLVAGGKTYNEQFF

abundance: -
v_gene: TRBV11-2
d_gene: TRBD2
j_gene: TRBJ2-7
CDR3nt: TGTGCCAGCAGCTACGGGACTAGCGGAAACTACGAGCAGTACTTC
CDR3aa: CASSYGTSGNYEQYF

abundance: few
v_gene: TRBV4-3
d_gene: -
j_gene: TRBJ2-3
CDR3nt: TGCGCCAGCAGCCAAGAACCCTGGCCCTTAGCGGTAACCACAGATACGCAGTATTTT
CDR3aa: CASSQEPWPLAVTTDTQYF

abundance: -
v_gene: TRBV30
d_gene: -
j_gene: TRBJ2-5
CDR3nt: TGTGCCTGGACCGGCCCGCAAGAGACCCAGTACTTC
CDR3aa: CAWTGPQETQYF

abundance: many
v_gene: TRBV4-1
d_gene: -
j_gene: TRBJ2-1
CDR3nt: TGCGCCAGCAGCCAAGGGACTAACAATGAGCAGTTCTTC
CDR3aa: CASSQGTNNEQFF

abundance: few
v_gene: TRBV7-2
d_gene: TRBD1
j_gene: TRBJ1-2
CDR3nt: TGTGCCAGCAGCCCAAAGGGACAGACTAACTATGGCTACACCTTC
CDR3aa: CASSPKGQTNYGYTF

abundance: few
v_gene: TRBV6-6
d_gene: TRBD1
j_gene: TRBJ1-1
CDR3nt: TGTGCCAGCAGTACGGGACAGACTGAAGCTTTCTTT
CDR3aa: CASSTGQTEAFF

abundance: few
v_gene: TRBV2
d_gene: TRBD1
j_gene: TRBJ1-5
CDR3nt: TGTGCCAGCAGGACAGGGACAGGGGCCCATCAGCCCCAGCATTTT
CDR3aa: CASRTGTGAHQPQHF

abundance: many
v_gene: TRBV9
d_gene: TRBD1
j_gene: TRBJ2-4
CDR3nt: TGTGCCAGCAGCGCGACAGGGGGAGCCAAAAACATTCAGTACTTC
CDR3aa: CASSATGGAKNIQYF

abundance: many
v_gene: TRBV7-2
d_gene: TRBD2
j_gene: TRBJ2-1
CDR3nt: TGTGCCAGCAGCTTGGCGGGGAGGGGCAATGAGCAGTTCTTC
CDR3aa: CASSLAGRGNEQFF

abundance: -
v_gene: TRBV7-2
d_gene: -
j_gene: TRBJ1-1
CDR3nt: TGTGCCAGCAGCTTAAACGGTTTTGGTGAAGCTTTCTTT
CDR3aa: CASSLNGFGEAFF